This TCR beta chain was sequenced in a study of blood T cell repertoires in COVID-19. In the original analysis: Estimated nucleated cell counts came from reference gene primer amplification. Libraries were prepared by immunoSEQ multiplex PCR; TCRdb keeps only in-frame clonotypes and omits some of them. The V and J calls and clone size come from that table; D and trimming were worked out from the DNA. The repertoire holds under 60,000 clones, with 65% to 80% as singletons. Per the germline V gene, CDR1 is SGHNT and CDR2 is YENEEA. J lost 4 bases, V lost 5 bases, and 14 bases had no gene match. This CDR3 is built from 18 residues.

This clonotype was obtained from a human donor with active or convalescent COVID-19. The donor label of this sample is uncertain. Sequencing was performed on peripheral blood. The chain employs TRBV11-3 and TRBJ2-3; 11 nucleotides align to TRBD2. The CDR3 DNA reads TGTGCCAGCAGCCCGAGTCCTATAGCGGGAGGGCCAGCAGATACGCAGTATTTT. Amino acid sequence: CASSPSPIAGGPADTQYF.